This T cell receptor (beta chain) comes out of a study of T cell responses to AZD1222 COVID-19 vaccine. Germline V gene lookup returns CDR1 SEHNR and CDR2 FQNEAQ (reference sequence). Deletions cut 6 bases from V and 4 bases from J, with 17 bases between. The CDR3 has 15 amino acids. Assay used: immunoSEQ multiplex PCR; TCRdb lists only in-frame clones, some missing. The table lists approximately 140,000 clones, 93% of them singletons, with 5.1% in the top ten. The clonotype was recovered from an adult in good health. V usage is TRBV7-9 and J usage is TRBJ2-3; the D call may be TRBD1 or TRBD2 (5 bases each). This specimen was peripheral blood, taken on day 0 of AZD1222 vaccination. The CDR3 protein is CASRQVAGAADTQYF. Written as DNA, the CDR3 is TGTGCCAGCAGACAGGTAGCCGGGGCGGCAGATACGCAGTATTTT.